The 18 T cell receptor beta chains below all came from one sample that was sequenced in a study of cytomegalovirus exposure and HLA in healthy donors. The PCR was carried out with 60 Vbeta primers and 13 Jbeta primers. The protocol was immunoSEQ multiplex PCR, while the TCRdb copy is restricted to in-frame clones and leaves out a portion. The sample lists roughly 130,000 clones, around 74% occurring once. Sequencing input: PBMCs. The receptor set was obtained from a man between 18 and 29 years old in good health and CMV-seropositive.

The rearrangement joins TRBV7-2 to TRBJ2-5, with TRBD1 matching over 9 bases. This CDR3 region has 15 residues. Trimming removed 1 base from V and 7 bases from J; junction bases left unmatched: 7. Germline V gives CDR1 SGHTA, CDR2 FQGNSA. This chain's CDR3 is CASSLDPGQGGTQYF. CDR3 in DNA: TGTGCCAGCAGCTTAGATCCGGGACAGGGAGGGACCCAGTACTTC.

This clone appeared a few times. V is TRBV9 and J is TRBJ1-4; weak D call: TRBD1 (6 bases). This CDR3 comprises 14 residues. Per the germline V gene, CDR1 is SGDLS and CDR2 is YYNGEE. V was trimmed by 4 bases and J by 5 bases, leaving 12 bases between them. CDR3 loop: CASSLGAGNEKLFF. In DNA, the CDR3 is TGTGCCAGCAGCTTGGGGGCAGGGAATGAAAAACTGTTTTTT.

The chain has TRBV5-1 and TRBJ2-1; D call uncertain. The V gene's germline CDR1 is SGHRS and CDR2 YFSETQ. The V and J ends lost 2 bases and 7 bases respectively, with 7 bases between them. This CDR3 is 12 amino acids long. CDR3 sequence reads: CASSLTANEQFF. The DNA for the CDR3 is TGCGCCAGCAGCTTAACAGCAAATGAGCAGTTCTTC. Together with reference TRBV5-1 and TRBJ2-1, the CDR3 gives the full variable domain: KAGVTQTPRYLIKTRGQQVTLSCSPISGHRSVSWYQQTPGQGLQFLFEYFSETQRNKGNFPGRFSGRQFSNSRSEMNVSTLELGDSALYLCASSLTANEQFFGPGTRLTVL.

The rearrangement uses TRBV28 and TRBJ1-2; a weak D match, TRBD1 (5 bases). Trimming stripped 5 bases from V and 12 bases from J, with 16 bases between. The CDR3 is 12 residues long. Germline assignment: CDR1 MDHEN and CDR2 SYDVKM. The CDR3 region is CASSVTGTLDTF. As DNA, the CDR3 is TGTGCCAGCAGTGTCACCGGGACTCTGGACACCTTC.

The J gene is TRBJ2-5, the V gene TRBV2; TRBD2 aligns across 13 bases. V shed 6 bases and J 4 bases; nucleotides not matched to a gene: 11. The CDR3 extends over 17 amino acids. In germline, CDR1 is SNHLY, CDR2 FYNNEI. DNA of the CDR3: TGTGCCAGCAGGGGACCTACTAGCGGGAGGGCCCTAGAGACCCAGTACTTC. Translated, it gives CASRGPTSGRALETQYF.

This chain uses TRBV5-4 with TRBJ2-2; 9 bases are shared with TRBD2. Germline trimming cut 4 bases from V and 3 bases from J; bases unmatched to any gene: 4. Germline CDR1 SGHNT, CDR2 YYREEE (reference sequence). This CDR3 comprises 15 residues. In nucleotides, the CDR3 is TGTGCCAGCAGCCATAGCGGGAGATACACCGGGGAGCTGTTTTTT. It encodes CASSHSGRYTGELFF.

The table lists this clone with a count of one. This sequence joins TRBV28 and TRBJ1-1; the D gene is possibly TRBD1 (5 bases). Germline CDR1 and CDR2: MDHEN and SYDVKM. Between the trimmed V and J ends, which lost 3 bases and 7 bases, there was a span of 12 bases. The CDR3 is 13 amino acids. CDR3 DNA sequence: TGTGCCAGCAGTTTGGGAGGGACCCTTGAAGCTTTCTTT. It yields the protein CASSLGGTLEAFF.

This clone was counted a single time. The V gene is TRBV7-2, the J gene TRBJ2-4, with D possibly matching TRBD2 (7 bases). CDR1 and CDR2 from the germline V gene are SGHTA and FQGNSA. V was cut by 1 base and J by 0 bases, with 16 bases left in between. This CDR3 is built from 18 residues. CDR3 in DNA: TGTGCCAGCAGCTTAGTTGCACGGGGGGCCGGAGCCAAAAACATTCAGTACTTC. This sequence encodes CASSLVARGAGAKNIQYF.

This clone was recorded once. J is TRBJ1-4 and V is TRBV5-1, with unresolved D. CDR3 length equals 13 residues. Germline V gene sequence: CDR1 SGHRS, CDR2 YFSETQ. V was pared by 4 bases and J by 6 bases, with 10 bases between. The CDR3 DNA reads as TGCGCCAGCAGCGCCCAGAATGATGAAAAACTGTTTTTT. As protein: CASSAQNDEKLFF.

The chain has TRBV6-4 and TRBJ1-5, with D maybe TRBD1 (6 bases). The germline V gene has CDR1 MRHNA and CDR2 SNTAGT. The CDR3 is 15 residues long. Trimming took off 6 bases at V and 0 bases at J, with 12 bases between the two ends. CDR3 residues: CASRGDRFSNQPQHF. DNA of the CDR3: TGTGCCAGCAGGGGTGACAGGTTTAGCAATCAGCCCCAGCATTTT.

This clone was picked up a small number of times. The genes are TRBV28 and TRBJ1-2; D is unclear. This CDR3 spans 11 amino acids. V dropped 11 bases and J dropped 3 bases, with 10 bases sitting between them. CDR1 MDHEN and CDR2 SYDVKM come from the germline V gene. CDR3 bases: TGTGCCTGTGGGCCGTACTATGGCTACACCTTC. Translated: CACGPYYGYTF.

The sample holds one count of this clone. This chain links TRBV4-1 with TRBJ1-1; possible D gene TRBD1, 5 bases. V was trimmed by 2 bases and J by 3 bases, leaving 16 bases between them. Germline assignment: CDR1 MGHRA and CDR2 YSYEKL. The CDR3 has 16 amino acids. The CDR3 here is CASSQPRRGTHTEAFF. The CDR3 coding sequence is TGCGCCAGCAGCCAACCCCGGCGGGGGACCCACACTGAAGCTTTCTTT.

The chain has TRBV2 and TRBJ1-4; 7 nucleotides line up with TRBD1. CDR1 is SNHLY and CDR2 is FYNNEI in the germline V gene. This CDR3 is 14 amino acids long. Trimming at V came to 6 bases and at J to 8 bases, leaving 9 bases not matched to a gene. In DNA form, the CDR3 reads TGTGCCAGCAGCGCGGGACAGCCCCGAGAAAAACTGTTTTTT. This translates into CASSAGQPREKLFF.

This sequence joins TRBV15 and TRBJ1-1; 12 bases are shared with TRBD1. CDR3 length: 14 residues. Per germline, CDR1 LNHNV and CDR2 YYDKDF (reference sequence). V dropped 1 base and J dropped 9; count of bases not matched to a gene: 3. The CDR3 region has the DNA TGTGCCACCAGCAGAGGGGGACAGGGGGCGCAAGCTTTCTTT. As protein: CATSRGGQGAQAFF.

The chain employs TRBV5-1 and TRBJ2-1, with 7 bases fitting TRBD1. After removal of 3 bases from V and 4 bases from J, the junction contained 7 bases not matched to a gene. Per the germline V gene, CDR1 is SGHRS and CDR2 is YFSETQ. This CDR3 spans 15 amino acids. CDR3 DNA: TGCGCCAGCAGCTCGGAAGGGACAGTATACAATGAGCAGTTCTTC. The encoded protein is CASSSEGTVYNEQFF.

The chain employs TRBV28 and TRBJ1-5; D is unclear. V lost 4 bases and J 6 bases, leaving 10 bases between the germline ends. The CDR3 length is 13 residues. Germline CDR1 is MDHEN and CDR2 is SYDVKM. Here the CDR3 reads CASSSPTGQPQHF. DNA for the CDR3: TGTGCCAGCAGTTCTCCGACGGGTCAGCCCCAGCATTTT.

Many counts were recorded for this clone. The rearrangement uses TRBV4-3 and TRBJ2-7; D possibly corresponds to TRBD2 (5 bases). Germline CDR1 LGHNA, CDR2 YSLEER. V shed 4 bases and J shed 0 bases, with 19 bases lying between them. This CDR3 is 17 amino acids long. The CDR3 DNA reads TGCGCCAGCAGCCCAACCCTGGCTAGCCGCAGCTCCTACGAGCAGTACTTC. This encodes CASSPTLASRSSYEQYF.

The V gene is TRBV7-2, the J gene TRBJ2-5; D ambiguous. CDR3 length: 14 residues. V lost 5 bases, J lost 1 base, and 11 bases lay in between. CDR1 and CDR2 from the germline V gene are SGHTA and FQGNSA. CDR3 protein: CASSKVWAQETQYF. DNA of the CDR3: TGTGCCAGCAGCAAGGTGTGGGCCCAAGAGACCCAGTACTTC.